Presented here are 9 T cell receptor beta chains from one specimen sequenced in a study of T cells in Graves' hyperthyroidism and ophthalmopathy. Researchers amplified the TCR beta CDR3 regions from RNA transcripts. The HTBI primer set was used in a first-round RT-PCR of the TCR CDR3. From the multiplex PCR reads, TCRdb called clonotypes with MiXCR, one entry per CDR3 protein. The sample consists of about 350,000 distinct CDR3 sequences, more than 11% of them appearing once. Sequences were obtained from blood. The receptors come from a woman aged 25 to 39 with Graves' hyperthyroidism.

This clonotype was seen at least ten times. V is TRBV3-1 and J is TRBJ2-7; the D gene is possibly TRBD2 (6 bases). Germline CDR1 LGHDT, CDR2 YNNKEL (reference sequence). There are 13 residues in the CDR3. The V end was cut by 4 bases, the J end by 4 bases, with 11 bases between. The CDR3 region has the DNA TGTGCCAGCAGCCCCCTCGCGGGATACGAGCAGTACTTC. Translating it yields CASSPLAGYEQYF.

This clonotype was picked up many times. The chain employs TRBV2 and TRBJ1-2; D not certain. The germline V gene has CDR1 SNHLY and CDR2 FYNNEI. CDR3 size: 15 residues. V shed 1 base and J shed 0 bases, with 9 bases lying between them. The DNA of the CDR3 is TGTGCCAGCAGTGAAGTCGGGAACTCTAACTATGGCTACACCTTC. It encodes CASSEVGNSNYGYTF.

V is TRBV20-1 and J is TRBJ2-5, with 7 bases aligning to TRBD2. The junction had 6 bases not matched to a gene; V was cut back by 1 base and J by 4 bases. The CDR3 is 14 amino acids. Germline CDR1 is DFQATT and CDR2 is SNEGSKA (reference sequence). The CDR3: CSARAPIAGETQYF. The CDR3 nucleotides read TGCAGTGCTAGAGCCCCCATAGCGGGAGAGACCCAGTACTTC.

This clonotype was seen repeatedly, ten times or more. The gene calls are TRBV19 and TRBJ1-1; 8 nucleotides line up with TRBD1. Germline CDR1 is LNHDA and CDR2 is SQIVND (reference sequence). This CDR3 contains 15 residues. V lost 8 bases and J lost 1; bases outside the gene matches: 9. CDR3 protein: CASAETGTGNTEAFF. CDR3 nucleotides: TGTGCCAGTGCCGAAACCGGGACAGGGAACACTGAAGCTTTCTTT.

This clonotype was counted ten times or more. The rearrangement uses TRBV24-1 and TRBJ2-7; D possibly matches TRBD1 or TRBD2 (5 bases each). The germline CDR1 and CDR2 sequences are KGHDR and SFDVKD. This CDR3 contains 14 residues. V lost 3 bases, J lost 3 bases, and 11 bases lay in between. The CDR3 DNA sequence: TGTGCCACCAGTGATGGGGACCGCCGCTACGAGCAGTACTTC. Residues: CATSDGDRRYEQYF.

This chain links TRBV11-1 with TRBJ2-1; the D gene is possibly TRBD1 (5 bases). Germline CDR1 is SGHAT and CDR2 is FQDESV (reference sequence). Trimming took off 3 bases at V and 5 bases at J, with 8 bases between the two ends. This CDR3 contains 13 residues. The CDR3 is CASSFRADNEQFF. As DNA, the CDR3 is TGTGCCAGCAGCTTCAGGGCGGACAATGAGCAGTTCTTC.

This clonotype came up many times. The V gene is TRBV7-2, the J gene TRBJ2-5; tentative D call: TRBD1 (5 bases). The CDR3 consists of 17 residues. Per germline, CDR1 SGHTA and CDR2 FQGNSA. The V end was cut by 4 bases, the J end by 3 bases, with 21 bases between. The CDR3 nucleotides are TGTGCCAGCAGCTCCAGGCTGTGGGGCGGAGAGGAAGAGACCCAGTACTTC. Its protein is CASSSRLWGGEEETQYF.

There are a few counts of this clonotype. J is TRBJ1-1 and V is TRBV29-1; no reliable D call. The ends were cut back, 7 bases at V and 4 bases at J, with 7 bases in the middle. In germline, CDR1 is SQVTM, CDR2 ANQGSEA. The CDR3 extends over 10 amino acids. The CDR3, as DNA: TGCAGCGCCGGTGGCACTGAAGCTTTCTTT. Translating it yields CSAGGTEAFF.

The gene calls are TRBV7-9 and TRBJ2-7; no firm D call. Trimming pared 1 base from V and 6 bases from J, leaving 7 bases between. Germline CDR1 SEHNR, CDR2 FQNEAQ (reference sequence). The CDR3 sequence is 12 residues long. Here the CDR3 reads CASSLEGREQYF. The CDR3 nucleotides read TGTGCCAGCAGCTTAGAGGGCCGCGAGCAGTACTTC.